The next 14 T cell receptor beta chains were all read from a single sample in a study of beta chain features in type 1 diabetes. Reverse transcription of all isolated RNA meant that expressed TCRB transcripts were sequenced. TCRdb's copy holds only in-frame clones and misses some; the assay was immunoSEQ multiplex PCR. The table shows 150,000 to 180,000 clones, with around 8% occurring only once. Sequenced: central memory CD4+ T cells from blood. The receptor set was obtained from a man younger than 35 in good health.

Only a few counts were recorded for this clone. The gene calls are TRBV7-9 and TRBJ1-2, with D tentatively TRBD1 (5 bases). CDR3 length equals 14 residues. V dropped 2 bases and J dropped 8 bases, with 15 bases sitting between them. Germline V gene data show CDR1 as SEHNR and CDR2 as FQNEAQ (reference sequence). The CDR3 region is CASSLRQDSWGYTF. DNA for the CDR3: TGTGCCAGCAGCTTAAGGCAAGACAGTTGGGGCTACACCTTC.

The CDR3 is CASSLTRLAGGTGELFF. The CDR3 DNA sequence: TGTGCCAGCAGCTTGACGCGCCTAGCGGGGGGCACCGGGGAGCTGTTTTTT. The chain links TRBV7-2 to TRBJ2-2; TRBD2 matches at 11 bases. CDR1 is SGHTA, CDR2 FQGNSA, per germline. The CDR3 is 17 amino acids. Trimming at V came to 3 bases and at J to 4 bases, leaving 7 bases not matched to a gene.

The sample holds one count of this clone. The V and J genes are TRBV11-3 and TRBJ2-3; 7 positions match TRBD2. The CDR3 runs to 15 residues. Germline V lookup: CDR1 SGHNT, CDR2 YENEEA. With V trimmed by 3 bases and J by 5 bases, 8 bases remained unmatched. CDR3 amino acids: CASSLGGKLGDTQYF. CDR3 bases: TGTGCCAGCAGCTTGGGGGGGAAGTTAGGAGATACGCAGTATTTT.

This clone has more than one count but fewer than ten. The chain links TRBV7-9 to TRBJ2-3; TRBD1 agrees at 7 bases. In germline, CDR1 is SEHNR, CDR2 FQNEAQ (reference sequence). V lost 5 bases to trimming and J lost 6 bases; unmatched junction nucleotides: 14. This CDR3 is 16 amino acids long. CDR3 DNA sequence: TGTGCCAGCAGCACCGGACAGGCCCCGTCGGGGGATACGCAGTATTTT. Protein sequence: CASSTGQAPSGDTQYF.

The rearrangement joins TRBV21-1 to TRBJ2-1; the D segment call TRBD2 is taken from the table without a DNA check. TRBV21-1 is noted as a pseudogene. CDR3 length: 16 amino acids. In DNA form, the CDR3 reads TGTGCCAGCAGCAATTCTGAGGGAGCGCCCTACAATGAGCAGTTCTTC. Amino acids: CASSNSEGAPYNEQFF.

The V call is TRBV15, the J call TRBJ2-1; TRBD2 matches 8 bases. CDR1 is LNHNV and CDR2 is YYDKDF in the germline V gene (reference sequence). V lost 1 base and J lost 2; bases outside the gene matches: 7. The CDR3 spans 17 residues. Written as DNA, the CDR3 is TGTGCCACCAGCAGAGTCCTTACGGGAGGGGCCTACAATGAGCAGTTCTTC. Protein: CATSRVLTGGAYNEQFF.

This chain links TRBV6-1 with TRBJ1-1; D is uncertain. V was clipped by 2 bases and J by 7 bases, with 8 bases between them. CDR1 and CDR2 (germline): MNHNS, SASEGT. The CDR3 runs 12 residues. For the CDR3, the DNA is TGTGCCAGCAGTGAAACAGTGGGTGAAGCTTTCTTT. Encoded protein: CASSETVGEAFF.

This clone was detected ten times or more. This chain uses TRBV29-1 with TRBJ1-2; 9 nucleotides align to TRBD1. Per germline, CDR1 SQVTM and CDR2 ANQGSEA. CDR3 length: 15 residues. V lost 7 bases to trimming and J lost 6 bases; unmatched junction nucleotides: 15. The CDR3 bases are TGCAGCGCCCAACCGACAGGGGGGGATGTGGATGGCTACACCTTC. This encodes CSAQPTGGDVDGYTF.

This clone was recorded at least ten times. The chain links TRBV5-1 to TRBJ2-1; TRBD1 matches at 7 bases. Germline V gene data show CDR1 as SGHRS and CDR2 as YFSETQ. Unmatched junction bases numbered 13, after V lost 4 bases and J lost 6 bases. The CDR3 has 16 amino acids. CDR3 DNA sequence: TGCGCCAGCAGCGGGGAGACAGGGTTAAGTCGCAATGAGCAGTTCTTC. Residues: CASSGETGLSRNEQFF.

This clone was counted a few times. The rearrangement links TRBV11-1 to TRBJ2-7; the D gene is possibly TRBD2 (5 bases). The CDR3 contains 14 residues. Trimming shortened V by 7 bases and J by 0 bases, and 13 bases separated the two germline ends. Per germline, CDR1 SGHAT and CDR2 FQDESV (reference sequence). For the CDR3, the DNA is TGTGCCAGCAAATCGGGATACAGCTCCTACGAGCAGTACTTC. This encodes CASKSGYSSYEQYF.

The chain combines TRBV28 with TRBJ1-4, with a weak D call TRBD1 (6 bases). Trimming removed 4 bases at V and 5 bases at J, with 11 bases between. This CDR3 region has 14 residues. Germline V lookup: CDR1 MDHEN, CDR2 SYDVKM. CDR3 sequence: CASSSPDRNEKLFF. The CDR3 DNA sequence: TGTGCCAGCAGTTCGCCGGACAGAAATGAAAAACTGTTTTTT.

The genes are TRBV7-3 and TRBJ2-7, with TRBD2 identical over 9 bases. This CDR3 has 16 residues. The junction had 13 bases not matched to a gene; V was cut back by 5 bases and J by 5 bases. Germline CDR1 SGHTA, CDR2 FQGTGA. The CDR3 bases are TGTGCCAGCAGCGCCACCCTCAGCGGGGGGCGGGACGAGCAGTACTTC. Protein: CASSATLSGGRDEQYF.

This clone showed up just a few times. The chain couples TRBV27 to TRBJ2-5, with TRBD1 as a possible D gene (5 bases). The CDR3 totals 15 residues. Germline lookup yields CDR1 MNHEY and CDR2 SMNVEV (reference sequence). V was clipped by 1 base and J by 4 bases, with 13 bases between them. The CDR3 is CASSLYSAGRETQYF. The CDR3 bases are TGTGCCAGCAGTTTATATTCGGCAGGGCGAGAGACCCAGTACTTC.

The rearrangement uses TRBV4-3 and TRBJ2-2, with 9 bases lining up with TRBD2. V trimming: 4 bases; J trimming: 7 bases; junction bases outside the gene matches: 13. CDR3 length: 17 amino acids. The germline CDR1 and CDR2 sequences are LGHNA and YSLEER. Here the CDR3 DNA reads TGCGCCAGCAGCCTCACCCCTAGCGGGATGGAGTACGGGGAGCTGTTTTTT. It is translated as CASSLTPSGMEYGELFF.